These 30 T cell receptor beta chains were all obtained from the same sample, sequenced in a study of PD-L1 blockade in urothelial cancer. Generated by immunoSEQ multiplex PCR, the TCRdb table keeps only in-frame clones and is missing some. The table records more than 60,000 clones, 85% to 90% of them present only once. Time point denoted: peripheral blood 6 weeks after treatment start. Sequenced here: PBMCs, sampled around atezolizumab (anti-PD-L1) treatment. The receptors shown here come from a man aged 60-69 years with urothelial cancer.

CDR3 in DNA: TGTGCCTGGAGCAGGGGGCGCCATTTCGTCGCAACTAATGAAAAACTGTTTTTT. It specifies CAWSRGRHFVATNEKLFF. This chain links TRBV30 with TRBJ1-4, with 8 bases lining up with TRBD1. J lost 0 bases, V lost 3 bases, and 12 bases had no gene match. Germline V gene lookup returns CDR1 GTSNPN and CDR2 SVGIG (reference sequence). The CDR3 spans 18 residues.

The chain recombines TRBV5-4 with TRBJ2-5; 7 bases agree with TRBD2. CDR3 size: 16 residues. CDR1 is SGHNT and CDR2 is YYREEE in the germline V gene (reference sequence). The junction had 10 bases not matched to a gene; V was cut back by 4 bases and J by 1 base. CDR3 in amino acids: CASSPWAGVRQETQYF. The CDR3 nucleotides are TGTGCCAGCAGCCCCTGGGCGGGAGTACGCCAAGAGACCCAGTACTTC.

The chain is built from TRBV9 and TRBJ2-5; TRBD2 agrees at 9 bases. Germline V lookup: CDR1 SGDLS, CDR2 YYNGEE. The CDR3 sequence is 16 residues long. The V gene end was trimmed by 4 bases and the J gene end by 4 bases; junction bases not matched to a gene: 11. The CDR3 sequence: CASSSRLADPRETQYF. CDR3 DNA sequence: TGTGCCAGCAGCTCGCGACTAGCGGACCCTCGAGAGACCCAGTACTTC.

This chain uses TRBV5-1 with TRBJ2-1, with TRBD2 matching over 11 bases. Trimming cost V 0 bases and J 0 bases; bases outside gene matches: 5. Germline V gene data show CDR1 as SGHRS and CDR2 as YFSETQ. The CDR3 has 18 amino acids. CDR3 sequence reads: CASSLGSSGGSSYNEQFF. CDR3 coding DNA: TGCGCCAGCAGCTTGGGCTCTAGCGGGGGGAGCTCCTACAATGAGCAGTTCTTC. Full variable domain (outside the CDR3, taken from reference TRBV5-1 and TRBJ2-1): KAGVTQTPRYLIKTRGQQVTLSCSPISGHRSVSWYQQTPGQGLQFLFEYFSETQRNKGNFPGRFSGRQFSNSRSEMNVSTLELGDSALYLCASSLGSSGGSSYNEQFFGPGTRLTVL.

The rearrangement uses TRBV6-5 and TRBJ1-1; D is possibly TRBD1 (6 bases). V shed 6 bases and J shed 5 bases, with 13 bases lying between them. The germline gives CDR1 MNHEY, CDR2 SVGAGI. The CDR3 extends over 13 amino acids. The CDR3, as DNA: TGTGCCAGCAGCAGGGGAATAGGGACTGAAGCTTTCTTT. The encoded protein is CASSRGIGTEAFF.

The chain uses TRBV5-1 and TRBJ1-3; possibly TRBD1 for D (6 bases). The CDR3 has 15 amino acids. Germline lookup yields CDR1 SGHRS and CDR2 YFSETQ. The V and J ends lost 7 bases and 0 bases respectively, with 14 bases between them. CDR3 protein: CASQGQSFSGNTIYF. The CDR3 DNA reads TGCGCCAGCCAAGGACAGTCCTTCTCTGGAAACACCATATATTTT.

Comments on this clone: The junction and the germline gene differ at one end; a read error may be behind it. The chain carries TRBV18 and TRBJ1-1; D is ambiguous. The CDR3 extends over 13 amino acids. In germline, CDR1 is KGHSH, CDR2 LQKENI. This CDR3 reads CASSMGVNTEAFF. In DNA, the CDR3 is TGTGCCAGCTCAATGGGAGTGAATACTGAAGCTTTCTTT.

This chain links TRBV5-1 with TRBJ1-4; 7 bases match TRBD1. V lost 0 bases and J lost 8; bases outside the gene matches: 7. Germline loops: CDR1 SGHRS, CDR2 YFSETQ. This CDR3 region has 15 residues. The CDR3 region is CASSLADRIGEKLFF. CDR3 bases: TGCGCCAGCAGCTTGGCGGACAGGATCGGCGAAAAACTGTTTTTT.

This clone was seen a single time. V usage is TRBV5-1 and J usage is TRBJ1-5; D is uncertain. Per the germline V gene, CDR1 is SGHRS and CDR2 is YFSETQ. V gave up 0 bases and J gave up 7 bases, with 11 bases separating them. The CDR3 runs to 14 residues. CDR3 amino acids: CASSLGGGGQPQHF. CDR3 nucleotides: TGCGCCAGCAGCTTGGGTGGTGGCGGGCAGCCCCAGCATTTT.

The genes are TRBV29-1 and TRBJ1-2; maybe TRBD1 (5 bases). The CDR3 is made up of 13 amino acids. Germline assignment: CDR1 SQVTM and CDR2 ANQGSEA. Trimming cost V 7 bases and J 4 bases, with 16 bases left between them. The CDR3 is CSALRTGGYGYTF. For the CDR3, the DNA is TGCAGCGCGCTACGGACCGGGGGCTATGGCTACACCTTC.

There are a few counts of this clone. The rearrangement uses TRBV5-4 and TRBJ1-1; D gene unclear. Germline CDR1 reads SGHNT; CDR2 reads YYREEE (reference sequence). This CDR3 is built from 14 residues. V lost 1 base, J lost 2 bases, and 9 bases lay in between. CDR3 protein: CASSLQYGNTEAFF. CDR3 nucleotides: TGTGCCAGCAGCTTGCAGTATGGCAACACTGAAGCTTTCTTT.

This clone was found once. CDR3 DNA sequence: TGTGCCAGCAGTGTAGGACAAGCCTACGAGCAGTACTTC. This sequence encodes CASSVGQAYEQYF. The chain carries TRBV25-1 and TRBJ2-7; D may be TRBD1 (5 bases). Germline assignment: CDR1 MGHDK and CDR2 SYGVNS. The CDR3 is 13 residues long. V was shortened by 4 bases and J by 2 bases, with 9 bases between the two germline ends.

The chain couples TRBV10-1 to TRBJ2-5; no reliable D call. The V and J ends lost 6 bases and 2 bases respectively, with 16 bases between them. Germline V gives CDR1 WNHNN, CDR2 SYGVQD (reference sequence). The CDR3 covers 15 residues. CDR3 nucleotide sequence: TGCGCCAGCAGGGCCCTCAACTATACACAAGAGACCCAGTACTTC. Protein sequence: CASRALNYTQETQYF.

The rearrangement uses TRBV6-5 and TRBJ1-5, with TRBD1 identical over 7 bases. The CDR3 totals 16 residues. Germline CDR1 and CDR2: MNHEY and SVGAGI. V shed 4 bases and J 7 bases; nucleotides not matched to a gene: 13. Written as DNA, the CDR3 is TGTGCCAGCAGTTTGACGGCACAGGGGAACAGGCAGCCCCAGCATTTT. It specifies CASSLTAQGNRQPQHF.

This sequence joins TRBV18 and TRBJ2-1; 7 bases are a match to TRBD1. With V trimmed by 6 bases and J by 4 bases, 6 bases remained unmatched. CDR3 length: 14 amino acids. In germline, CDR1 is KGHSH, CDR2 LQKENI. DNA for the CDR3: TGTGCCAGCTCTGACAGGGAAGGTTACAATGAGCAGTTCTTC. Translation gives CASSDREGYNEQFF.

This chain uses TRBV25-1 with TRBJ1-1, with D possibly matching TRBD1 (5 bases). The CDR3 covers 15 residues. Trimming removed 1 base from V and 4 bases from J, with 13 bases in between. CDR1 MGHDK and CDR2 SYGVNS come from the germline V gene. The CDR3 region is CASSESGGVGTEAFF. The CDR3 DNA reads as TGTGCCAGCAGTGAATCGGGGGGGGTGGGCACTGAAGCTTTCTTT.

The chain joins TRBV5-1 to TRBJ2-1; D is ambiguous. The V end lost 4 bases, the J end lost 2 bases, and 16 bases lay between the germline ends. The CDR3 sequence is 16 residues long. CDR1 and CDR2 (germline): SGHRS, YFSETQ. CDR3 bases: TGCGCCAGCAGCCGCCGAGAGAGAGGAACCTACAATGAGCAGTTCTTC. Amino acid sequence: CASSRRERGTYNEQFF.

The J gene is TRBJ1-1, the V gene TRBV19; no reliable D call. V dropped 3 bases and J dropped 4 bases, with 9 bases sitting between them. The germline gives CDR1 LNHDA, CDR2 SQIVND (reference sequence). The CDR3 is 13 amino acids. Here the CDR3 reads CASSIGGVTEAFF. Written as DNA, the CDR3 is TGTGCCAGTAGTATCGGCGGGGTCACTGAAGCTTTCTTT.

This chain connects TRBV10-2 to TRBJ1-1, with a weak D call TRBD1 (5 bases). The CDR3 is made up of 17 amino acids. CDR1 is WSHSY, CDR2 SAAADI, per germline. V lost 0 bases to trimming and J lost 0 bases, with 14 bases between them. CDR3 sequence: CASSESSVRGMNTEAFF. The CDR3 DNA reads TGCGCCAGCAGTGAGTCATCAGTAAGGGGTATGAACACTGAAGCTTTCTTT.

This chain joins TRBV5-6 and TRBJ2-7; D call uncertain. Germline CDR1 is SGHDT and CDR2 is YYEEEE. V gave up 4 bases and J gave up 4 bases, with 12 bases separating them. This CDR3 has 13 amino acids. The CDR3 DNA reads TGTGCCAGCAGCCTCCCAATGGCATACGAGCAGTACTTC. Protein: CASSLPMAYEQYF.

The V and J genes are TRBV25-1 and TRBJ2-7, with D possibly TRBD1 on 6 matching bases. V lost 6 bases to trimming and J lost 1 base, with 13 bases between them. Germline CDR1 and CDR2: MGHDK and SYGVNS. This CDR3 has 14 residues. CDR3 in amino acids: CASRGRGQSYEQYF. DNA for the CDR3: TGTGCCAGCAGGGGGAGAGGACAGTCCTACGAGCAGTACTTC.

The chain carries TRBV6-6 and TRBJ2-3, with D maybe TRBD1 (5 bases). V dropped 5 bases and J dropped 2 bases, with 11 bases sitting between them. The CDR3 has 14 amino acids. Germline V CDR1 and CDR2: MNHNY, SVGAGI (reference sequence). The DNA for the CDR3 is TGTGCCAGCAGTCCTAGACAGATCACAGATACGCAGTATTTT. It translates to CASSPRQITDTQYF.

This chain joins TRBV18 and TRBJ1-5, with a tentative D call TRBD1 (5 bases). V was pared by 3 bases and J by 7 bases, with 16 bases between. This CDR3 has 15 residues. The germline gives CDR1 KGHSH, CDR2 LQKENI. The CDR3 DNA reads TGTGCCAGCTCACCGGGGCAGGGAGGAGGGCAGCCCCAGCATTTT. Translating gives CASSPGQGGGQPQHF.

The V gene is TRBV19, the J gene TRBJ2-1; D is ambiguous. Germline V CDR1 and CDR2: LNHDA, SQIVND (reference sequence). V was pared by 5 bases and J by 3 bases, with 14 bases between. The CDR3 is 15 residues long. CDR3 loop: CASSPTSTVYNEQFF. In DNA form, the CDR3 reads TGTGCCAGTAGTCCGACTTCGACCGTCTACAATGAGCAGTTCTTC.

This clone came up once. In DNA form, the CDR3 reads TGTGCCTGGACCACCGGGACAGTTTACTCTGGGGCCAACGTCCTGACTTTC. Its translation is CAWTTGTVYSGANVLTF. V and J are TRBV30 and TRBJ2-6, with 7 bases aligning to TRBD1. CDR3 length: 17 amino acids. The V gene end was trimmed by 4 bases and the J gene end by 0 bases; junction bases not matched to a gene: 9. CDR1 is GTSNPN, CDR2 SVGIG, per germline (reference sequence).

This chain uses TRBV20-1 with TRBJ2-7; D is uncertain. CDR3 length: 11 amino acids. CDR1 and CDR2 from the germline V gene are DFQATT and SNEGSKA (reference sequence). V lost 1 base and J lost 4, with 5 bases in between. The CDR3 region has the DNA TGCAGTGCTAGAGTAGAATACGAGCAGTACTTC. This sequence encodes CSARVEYEQYF.

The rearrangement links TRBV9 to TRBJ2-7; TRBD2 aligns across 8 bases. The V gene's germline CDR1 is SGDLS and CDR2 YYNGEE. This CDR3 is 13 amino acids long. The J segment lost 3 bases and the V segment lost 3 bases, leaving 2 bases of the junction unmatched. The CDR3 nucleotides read TGTGCCAGCAGCGGGGGACTAGGCTACGAGCAGTACTTC. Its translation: CASSGGLGYEQYF.

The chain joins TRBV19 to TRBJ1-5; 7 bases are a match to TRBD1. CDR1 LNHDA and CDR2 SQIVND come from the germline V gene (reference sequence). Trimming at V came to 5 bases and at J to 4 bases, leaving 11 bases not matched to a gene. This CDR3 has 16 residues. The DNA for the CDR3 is TGTGCCAGTAGTCGTCGAGGTAGGGACAGTAATCAGCCCCAGCATTTT. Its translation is CASSRRGRDSNQPQHF.

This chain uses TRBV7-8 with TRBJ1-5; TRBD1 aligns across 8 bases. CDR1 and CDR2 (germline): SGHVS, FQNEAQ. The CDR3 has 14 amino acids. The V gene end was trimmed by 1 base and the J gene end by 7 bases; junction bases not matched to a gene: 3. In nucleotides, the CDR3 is TGTGCCAGCAGCTTAGTACAGGGGGGCCAGCCCCAGCATTTT. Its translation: CASSLVQGGQPQHF.

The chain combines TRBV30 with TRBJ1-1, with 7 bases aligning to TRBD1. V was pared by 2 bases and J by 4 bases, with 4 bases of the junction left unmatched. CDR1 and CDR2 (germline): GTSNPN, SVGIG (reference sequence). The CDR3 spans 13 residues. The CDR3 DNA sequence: TGTGCCTGGAGTACGGCAGGGGGCACTGAAGCTTTCTTT. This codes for CAWSTAGGTEAFF.